This T cell receptor beta chain was identified during a study of blood T cell repertoires in COVID-19. Study in general: Samples of COVID-19 (acute and convalescent) were obtained from the United States, Italy and Spain. PBMCs, B-cell-depleted T cells, or T cells were the source of the cDNA or gDNA that made up the material.

The CDR3 covers 16 residues. V lost 3 bases and J lost 7; bases outside the gene matches: 6. Germline assignment: CDR1 SGHAT and CDR2 FQDESV (reference sequence). Per the study methods: Estimated nucleated cell counts came from reference gene primer amplification. Assay used: immunoSEQ multiplex PCR; TCRdb lists only in-frame clones, some missing. V, J and clone size are taken as reported in that table, and D and trimming were inferred from the DNA itself. The data hold 200,000 to 300,000 clones, with roughly 80% observed a single time. The receptor was derived from a man between 60 and 75 years old with acute or convalescent COVID-19. The sample taken for sequencing was peripheral blood. V usage is TRBV11-1 and J usage is TRBJ2-2; 12 nucleotides agree with TRBD1. DNA for the CDR3: TGTGCCAGCAGCTTGGGACAGGGGGCCCCCAGCGGGGAGCTGTTTTTT. This encodes CASSLGQGAPSGELFF.